This entry is about one T cell receptor (beta chain). Its antigen is unidentified. This CDR3 contains 15 residues. Germline V CDR1 and CDR2: LNHDA, SQIVND (reference sequence). The V and J ends lost 3 bases and 7 bases, in that order; junction bases with no gene match: 5. This sample was included in a study of OX40 agonist ivuxolimab in advanced cancers. Study-level background: The patients received ivuxolimab by intravenous route every 2 weeks at 0.01 to 10 mg/kg. Overall study findings and caveats: Circulating CD4+ and CD8+ T cells showed clonal expansion by week 6 at 0.1 to 3.0 mg/kg. Antigen specificity was not determined for the expanded peripheral T cells. Compared with others, partial responders at 0.1-3.0 mg/kg displayed clonal expansion among the lowest.

Clones were read by immunoSEQ multiplex PCR, and TCRdb kept only the in-frame ones, dropping some. The table includes about 46,000 clones, roughly 85% detected once. The chain recombines TRBV19 with TRBJ2-1; 11 bases match TRBD1. The input for sequencing was CD4+ or CD8+ T cells sorted from blood, taken in a trial of the OX40 agonist ivuxolimab. This clonotype originated in an adult with an advanced solid tumor such as melanoma, head and neck, liver or kidney cancer. DNA of the CDR3: TGTGCCAGTAGTATGTGGACAGGGGGCCTTAATGAGCAGTTCTTC. Translating gives CASSMWTGGLNEQFF. The full variable domain, its missing parts supplied by reference TRBV19 and TRBJ2-1, is DGGITQSPKYLFRKEGQNVTLSCEQNLNHDAMYWYRQDPGQGLRLIYYSQIVNDFQKGDIAEGYSVSREKKESFPLTVTSAQKNPTAFYLCASSMWTGGLNEQFFGPGTRLTVL.